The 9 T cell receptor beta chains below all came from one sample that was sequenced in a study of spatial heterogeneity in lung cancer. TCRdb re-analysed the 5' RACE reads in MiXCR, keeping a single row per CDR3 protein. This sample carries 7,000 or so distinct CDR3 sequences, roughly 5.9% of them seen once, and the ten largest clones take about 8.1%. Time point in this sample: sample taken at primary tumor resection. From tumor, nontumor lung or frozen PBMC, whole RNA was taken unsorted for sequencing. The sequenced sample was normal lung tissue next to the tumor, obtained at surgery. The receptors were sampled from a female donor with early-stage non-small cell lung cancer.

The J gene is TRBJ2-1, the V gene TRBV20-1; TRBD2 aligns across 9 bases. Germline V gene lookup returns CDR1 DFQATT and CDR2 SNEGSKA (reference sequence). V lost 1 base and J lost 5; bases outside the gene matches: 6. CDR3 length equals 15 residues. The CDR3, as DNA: TGCAGTGCTAGAGGACTAGCGGCGCTTGACAATGAGCAGTTCTTC. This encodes CSARGLAALDNEQFF.

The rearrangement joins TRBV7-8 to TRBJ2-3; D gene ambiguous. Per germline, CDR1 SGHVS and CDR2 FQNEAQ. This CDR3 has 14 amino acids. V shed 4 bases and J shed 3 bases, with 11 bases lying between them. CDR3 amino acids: CASSSRVETDTQYF. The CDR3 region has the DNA TGTGCCAGCAGCTCGCGAGTCGAGACAGATACGCAGTATTTT.

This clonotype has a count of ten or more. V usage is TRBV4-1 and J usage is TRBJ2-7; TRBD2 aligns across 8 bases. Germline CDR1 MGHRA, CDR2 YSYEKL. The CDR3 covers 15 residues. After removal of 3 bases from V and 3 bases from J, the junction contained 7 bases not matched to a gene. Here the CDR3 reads CASSHNSAGGYEQYF. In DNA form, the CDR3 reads TGCGCCAGCAGCCATAATTCCGCGGGGGGCTACGAGCAGTACTTC.

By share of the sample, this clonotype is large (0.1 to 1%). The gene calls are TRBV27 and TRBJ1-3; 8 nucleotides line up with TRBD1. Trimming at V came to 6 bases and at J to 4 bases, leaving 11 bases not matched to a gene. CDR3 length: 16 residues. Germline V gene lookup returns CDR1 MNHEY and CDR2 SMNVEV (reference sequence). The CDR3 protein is CASRTFGTGRGNTIYF. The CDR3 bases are TGTGCCAGCAGAACTTTTGGGACAGGCCGCGGAAACACCATATATTTT.

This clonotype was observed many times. Here the CDR3 reads CASSRGTPGSYEQYF. The CDR3, as DNA: TGCGCCAGCAGCCGAGGGACACCCGGCTCCTACGAGCAGTACTTC. The chain links TRBV5-1 to TRBJ2-7; possible D gene TRBD1, 6 bases. The germline gives CDR1 SGHRS, CDR2 YFSETQ. CDR3 length: 15 amino acids. Trimming shortened V by 4 bases and J by 0 bases, and 14 bases separated the two germline ends.

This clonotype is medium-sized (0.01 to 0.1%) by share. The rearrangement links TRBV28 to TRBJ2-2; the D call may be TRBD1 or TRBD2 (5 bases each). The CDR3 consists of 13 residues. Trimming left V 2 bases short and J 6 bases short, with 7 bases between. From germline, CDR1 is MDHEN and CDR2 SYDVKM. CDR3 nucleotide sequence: TGTGCCAGCAGTTTAGTGGGGGCCGGGGAGCTGTTTTTT. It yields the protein CASSLVGAGELFF.

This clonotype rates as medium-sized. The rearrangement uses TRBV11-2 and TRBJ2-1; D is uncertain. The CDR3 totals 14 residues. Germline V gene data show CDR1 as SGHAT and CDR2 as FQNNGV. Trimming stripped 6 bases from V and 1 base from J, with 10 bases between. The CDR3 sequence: CASSRQASYNEQFF. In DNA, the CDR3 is TGTGCCAGCAGTAGGCAGGCGTCCTACAATGAGCAGTTCTTC.

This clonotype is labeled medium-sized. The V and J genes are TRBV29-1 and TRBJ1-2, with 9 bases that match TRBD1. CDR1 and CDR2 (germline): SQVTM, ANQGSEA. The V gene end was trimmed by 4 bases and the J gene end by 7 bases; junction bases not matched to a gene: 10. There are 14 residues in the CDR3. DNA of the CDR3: TGCAGCGTTGCAAAAGGAGGACAGGGGCTTGGCTACACCTTC. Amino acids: CSVAKGGQGLGYTF.

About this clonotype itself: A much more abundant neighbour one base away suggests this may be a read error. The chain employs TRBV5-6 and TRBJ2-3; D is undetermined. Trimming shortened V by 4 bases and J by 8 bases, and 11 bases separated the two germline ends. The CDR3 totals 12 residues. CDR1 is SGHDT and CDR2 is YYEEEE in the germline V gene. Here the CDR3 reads CASSHCPRTQYF. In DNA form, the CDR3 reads TGTGCCAGCAGCCATTGCCCCCGTACGCAGTATTTT.